This T cell receptor beta chain appears in the sequencing data of a study of CD8+CD57+ T cells in acquired aplastic anemia. Study as a whole: Sorted cells (CD4+ and CD8+) yielded DNA amounts that averaged roughly 3 ug.

Before being chosen for sequencing, patients had shown CD8+CD57+ cell expansion by flow cytometry. Germline assignment: CDR1 SGHNT and CDR2 YENEEA. The CDR3 contains 16 residues. Losses at the gene ends were 1 base for V and 6 bases for J; bases not matched to a gene: 11. A note on this clonotype: Its target is unknown.

Study observations and caveats: Simpson's diversity of CD8+ cells was not significantly different in patients compared with controls.

The use of genomic DNA as template underpinned the TCR beta VDJ and CDR3 profiling. Using its own MiXCR run on the reads, TCRdb lists one record per CDR3 protein. Of a few hundred thousand distinct CDR3 sequences in the sample, around 50% are singletons; the top ten hold 15% to 20%. This receptor was identified in a human donor with aplastic anemia. The sequencing sample was made of sorted CD4+, CD8+, or CD8+CD57+ T cells (not recorded which) from PBMCs. The J gene is TRBJ2-7, the V gene TRBV11-3; 8 bases match TRBD2. DNA of the CDR3: TGTGCCAGCAGCTTAGTACCCGGGAGGGCCTCCGGCGAGCAGTACTTC. It translates to CASSLVPGRASGEQYF.